A single sample gave rise to the 9 T cell receptor beta chains below, sequenced in a study of blood T cell repertoires in COVID-19. The assay was immunoSEQ multiplex PCR, and TCRdb's table has in-frame clones only and misses some. The data show approximately 210,000 clones, around four fifths seen once. Sequenced sample: peripheral blood. The receptors were sampled from a man aged 60-69 years with COVID-19, enrolled during active disease.

The rearrangement links TRBV28 to TRBJ2-3, with TRBD1 matching over 9 bases. Germline CDR1 and CDR2: MDHEN and SYDVKM. The CDR3 runs 16 residues. Losses at the gene ends were 1 base for V and 5 bases for J; bases not matched to a gene: 7. The CDR3 sequence: CASSLYRGRDLDTQYF. The CDR3 DNA reads as TGTGCCAGCAGTTTATACAGGGGGCGCGATTTAGATACGCAGTATTTT.

This sequence joins TRBV6-5 and TRBJ2-7; 7 positions agree with TRBD2. In germline, CDR1 is MNHEY, CDR2 SVGAGI. This CDR3 has 13 residues. V was pared by 5 bases and J by 3 bases, with 4 bases of the junction left unmatched. The CDR3 sequence is CASSRAGNYEQYF. Written as DNA, the CDR3 is TGTGCCAGCAGTCGAGCGGGGAACTACGAGCAGTACTTC.

This clone was seen a single time. The sample has other DNA sequences that encode this CDR3 too. The V and J genes are TRBV7-2 and TRBJ1-1; maybe TRBD1 (5 bases). Germline-derived CDR1 and CDR2 are SGHTA and FQGNSA. V shed 1 base and J shed 2 bases, with 8 bases lying between them. The length of the CDR3 is 14 residues. The CDR3 is CASSLGQRNTEAFF. In DNA form, the CDR3 reads TGTGCCAGCAGCTTAGGACAGAGAAACACTGAAGCTTTCTTT.

The V gene is TRBV5-8, the J gene TRBJ2-1; 9 positions agree with TRBD1. In germline, CDR1 is SGHTS, CDR2 YDEGEE. This CDR3 has 16 amino acids. V was pared by 4 bases and J by 7 bases, with 12 bases of the junction left unmatched. CDR3 loop: CASSLTDRGRGNEQFF. CDR3 bases: TGTGCCAGCAGCCTAACGGACAGGGGAAGGGGGAATGAGCAGTTCTTC.

This clone was detected only once. The rearrangement joins TRBV15 to TRBJ2-5; the match to TRBD2 covers 9 bases. In germline, CDR1 is LNHNV, CDR2 YYDKDF (reference sequence). The CDR3 spans 17 residues. The trim removed 5 bases at V and 4 bases at J, leaving 14 bases unmatched. CDR3 sequence reads: CATSEGKAGGPGETQYF. The CDR3 DNA is TGTGCCACCAGCGAGGGAAAGGCGGGAGGGCCTGGAGAGACCCAGTACTTC.

This clone came up a few times. This chain uses TRBV10-3 with TRBJ1-2; 7 bases map to TRBD1. The V and J ends lost 9 bases and 4 bases, in that order; junction bases with no gene match: 11. The CDR3 loop spans 14 amino acids. Germline V gene lookup returns CDR1 ENHRY and CDR2 SYGVKD. The CDR3 region is CAMRPGQAIYGYTF. The DNA for the CDR3 is TGTGCCATGCGACCAGGACAGGCAATCTATGGCTACACCTTC.

V and J are TRBV5-1 and TRBJ2-3, with a weak D call TRBD2 (6 bases). This CDR3 spans 16 amino acids. V was clipped by 1 base and J by 2 bases, with 14 bases between them. CDR1 SGHRS and CDR2 YFSETQ come from the germline V gene. CDR3 bases: TGCGCCAGCAGCTTGACAGTTAGCGGCTCCACAGATACGCAGTATTTT. Its protein is CASSLTVSGSTDTQYF. The full variable domain, completed using reference TRBV5-1 and TRBJ2-3, is KAGVTQTPRYLIKTRGQQVTLSCSPISGHRSVSWYQQTPGQGLQFLFEYFSETQRNKGNFPGRFSGRQFSNSRSEMNVSTLELGDSALYLCASSLTVSGSTDTQYFGPGTRLTVL.

The gene calls are TRBV30 and TRBJ1-5; D gene uncertain. The V end lost 0 bases, the J end lost 7 bases, and 10 bases lay between the germline ends. Germline V lookup: CDR1 GTSNPN, CDR2 SVGIG (reference sequence). This CDR3 region has 13 residues. The CDR3: CAWSVGRSQPQHF. The DNA of the CDR3 is TGTGCCTGGAGTGTTGGGAGGTCACAGCCCCAGCATTTT.

Details on this clone: Other DNA variants within this sample encode the same CDR3. The rearrangement uses TRBV4-3 and TRBJ1-1; 7 bases align to TRBD1. Trimming took 0 bases from V and 4 from J; bases not matched to a gene: 5. The CDR3 runs to 15 residues. CDR1 is LGHNA, CDR2 YSLEER, per germline. CDR3 DNA sequence: TGCGCCAGCAGCCAAGATCCGGCAGGGGGCACTGAAGCTTTCTTT. Encoded protein: CASSQDPAGGTEAFF.